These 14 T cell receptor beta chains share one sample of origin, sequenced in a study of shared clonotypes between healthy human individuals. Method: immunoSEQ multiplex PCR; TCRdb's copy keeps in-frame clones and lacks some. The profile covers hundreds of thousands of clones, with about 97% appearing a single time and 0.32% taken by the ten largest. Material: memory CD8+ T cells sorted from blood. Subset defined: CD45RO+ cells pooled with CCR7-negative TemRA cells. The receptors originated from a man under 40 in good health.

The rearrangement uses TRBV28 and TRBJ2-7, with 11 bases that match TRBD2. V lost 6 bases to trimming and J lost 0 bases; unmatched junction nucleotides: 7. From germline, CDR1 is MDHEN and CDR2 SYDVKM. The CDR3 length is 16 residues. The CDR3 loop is CASSPLGTSGSYEQYF. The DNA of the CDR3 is TGTGCCAGCAGCCCCCTGGGGACTAGCGGCTCCTACGAGCAGTACTTC.

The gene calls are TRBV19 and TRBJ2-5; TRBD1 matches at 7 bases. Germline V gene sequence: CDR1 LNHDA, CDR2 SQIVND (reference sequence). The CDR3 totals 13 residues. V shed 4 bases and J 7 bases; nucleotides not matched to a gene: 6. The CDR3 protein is CASSTTGVRTQYF. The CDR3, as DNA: TGTGCCAGTAGTACAACAGGGGTACGGACCCAGTACTTC.

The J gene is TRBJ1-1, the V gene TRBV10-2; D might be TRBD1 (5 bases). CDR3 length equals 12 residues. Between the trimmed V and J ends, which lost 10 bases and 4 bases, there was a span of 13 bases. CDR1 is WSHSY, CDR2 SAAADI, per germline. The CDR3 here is CATYGGGTEAFF. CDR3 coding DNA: TGCGCCACCTACGGGGGGGGCACTGAAGCTTTCTTT.

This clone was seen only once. CDR3 loop: CASSYSTRTGGYEQYF. CDR3 DNA: TGTGCCAGCAGTTACTCGACCCGGACAGGGGGCTACGAGCAGTACTTC. This chain links TRBV6-6 with TRBJ2-7; 10 positions match TRBD1. Unmatched junction bases numbered 5, after V lost 0 bases and J lost 3 bases. CDR3 length: 16 residues. Germline-derived CDR1 and CDR2 are MNHNY and SVGAGI (reference sequence).

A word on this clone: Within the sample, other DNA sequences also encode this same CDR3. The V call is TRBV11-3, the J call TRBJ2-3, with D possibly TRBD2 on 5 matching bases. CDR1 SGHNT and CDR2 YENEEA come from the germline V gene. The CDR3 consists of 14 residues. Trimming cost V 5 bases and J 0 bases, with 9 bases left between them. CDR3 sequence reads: CASSLGGSTDTQYF. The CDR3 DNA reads TGTGCCAGCAGCCTTGGCGGGAGCACAGATACGCAGTATTTT.

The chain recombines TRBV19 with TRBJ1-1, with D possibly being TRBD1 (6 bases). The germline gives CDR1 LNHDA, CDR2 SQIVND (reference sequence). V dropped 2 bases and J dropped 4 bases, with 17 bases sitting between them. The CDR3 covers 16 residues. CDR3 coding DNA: TGTGCCAGTAGTATAAGGGCGGGGGGGCTTGGCACTGAAGCTTTCTTT. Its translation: CASSIRAGGLGTEAFF.

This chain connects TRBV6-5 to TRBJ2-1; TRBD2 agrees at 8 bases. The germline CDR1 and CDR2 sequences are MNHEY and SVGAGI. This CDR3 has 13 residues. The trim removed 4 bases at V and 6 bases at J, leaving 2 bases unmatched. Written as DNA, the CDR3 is TGTGCCAGCAGTTCCGGGACTAGCAATGAGCAGTTCTTC. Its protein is CASSSGTSNEQFF.

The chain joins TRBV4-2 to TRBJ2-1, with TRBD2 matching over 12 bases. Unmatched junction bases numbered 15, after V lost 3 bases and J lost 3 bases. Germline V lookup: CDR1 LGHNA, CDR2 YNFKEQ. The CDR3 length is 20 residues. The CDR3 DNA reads TGTGCCAGCAGCCAGGGTTACGCGACTAGCGGGAGCAACTTCTACAATGAGCAGTTCTTC. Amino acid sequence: CASSQGYATSGSNFYNEQFF.

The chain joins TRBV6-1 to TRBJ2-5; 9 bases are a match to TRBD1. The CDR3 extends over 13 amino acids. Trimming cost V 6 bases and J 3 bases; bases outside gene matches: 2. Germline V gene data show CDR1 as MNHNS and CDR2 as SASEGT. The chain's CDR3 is CASRGTGKETQYF. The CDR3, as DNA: TGTGCCAGCAGAGGGACAGGGAAAGAGACCCAGTACTTC.

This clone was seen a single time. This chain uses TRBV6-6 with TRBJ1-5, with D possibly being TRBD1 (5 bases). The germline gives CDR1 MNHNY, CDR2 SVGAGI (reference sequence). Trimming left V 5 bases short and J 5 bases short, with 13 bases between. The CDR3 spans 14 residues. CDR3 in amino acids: CASSRVGGDQPQHF. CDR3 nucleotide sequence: TGTGCCAGCAGTCGCGTTGGGGGGGATCAGCCCCAGCATTTT.

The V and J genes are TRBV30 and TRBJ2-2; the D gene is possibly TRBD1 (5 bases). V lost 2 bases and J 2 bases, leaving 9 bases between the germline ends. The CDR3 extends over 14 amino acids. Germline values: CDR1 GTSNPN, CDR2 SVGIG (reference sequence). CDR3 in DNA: TGTGCCTGGAGTTGGGGCGGTAACACCGGGGAGCTGTTTTTT. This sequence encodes CAWSWGGNTGELFF.

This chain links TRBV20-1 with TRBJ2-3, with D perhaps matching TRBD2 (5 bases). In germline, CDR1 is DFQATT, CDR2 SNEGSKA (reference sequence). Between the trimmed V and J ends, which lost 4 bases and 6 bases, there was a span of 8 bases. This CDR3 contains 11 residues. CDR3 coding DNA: TGCAGTGCTACCAAGCGGGATACGCAGTATTTT. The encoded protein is CSATKRDTQYF.

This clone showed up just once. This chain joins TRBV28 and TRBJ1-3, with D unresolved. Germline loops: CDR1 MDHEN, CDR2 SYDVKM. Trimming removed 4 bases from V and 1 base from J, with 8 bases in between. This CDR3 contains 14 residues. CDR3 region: CASSSRGSGNTIYF. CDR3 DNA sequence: TGTGCCAGCAGTTCACGAGGATCTGGAAACACCATATATTTT.

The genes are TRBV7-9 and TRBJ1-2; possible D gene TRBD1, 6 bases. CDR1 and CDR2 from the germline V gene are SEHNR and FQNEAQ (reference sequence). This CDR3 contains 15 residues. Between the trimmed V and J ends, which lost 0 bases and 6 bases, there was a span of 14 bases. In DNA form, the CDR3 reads TGTGCCAGCAGCTTAGCTGTGGGGGCGGGTCATGGCTACACCTTC. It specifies CASSLAVGAGHGYTF.